Listed here are 19 T cell receptor beta chains from one sample, sequenced in a study of cytomegalovirus exposure and HLA in healthy donors (dated by TCRdb to 2015 to 2018). Libraries were prepared through the immunoSEQ multiplex PCR assay. TCRdb holds this immuneACCESS table with in-frame rearrangements only. Some clones are missing; in checked studies, unresolved V genes explain under half, and the rest has no known cause. For this sample the table gives around 400,000 clones, of which approximately 90% were detected only once. Under 0.95% of the sample is held by the ten biggest clonotypes. Sequencing was done on a sample of PBMCs. All receptors come from a woman aged 18-29 years in good health and CMV-seronegative.

The chain joins TRBV28 to TRBJ1-2; D gene ambiguous. The CDR3 length is 13 residues. Trimming took 2 bases from V and 5 from J, leaving 9 bases between them. Germline CDR1 reads MDHEN; CDR2 reads SYDVKM. CDR3 bases: TGTGCCAGCAGTTTACCAAGAGGGTATGGCTACACCTTC. Translation: CASSLPRGYGYTF.

This sequence joins TRBV6-1 and TRBJ1-3, with TRBD1 as a possible D gene (6 bases). Germline assignment: CDR1 MNHNS and CDR2 SASEGT. Trimming removed 4 bases from V and 0 bases from J, with 10 bases in between. The length of the CDR3 is 15 residues. The CDR3 bases are TGTGCCAGCAGTGCAGACAGGTTCTCTGGAAACACCATATATTTT. This encodes CASSADRFSGNTIYF.

The chain has TRBV27 and TRBJ2-1; TRBD2 might be the D (6 bases). CDR1 MNHEY and CDR2 SMNVEV come from the germline V gene (reference sequence). The CDR3 sequence is 16 residues long. Trimming removed 7 bases at V and 2 bases at J, with 18 bases between. The CDR3 protein is CASKEHGRGTYNEQFF. The CDR3 nucleotides are TGTGCCAGCAAGGAACACGGGAGAGGAACCTACAATGAGCAGTTCTTC.

V and J are TRBV10-3 and TRBJ2-6, with 7 nucleotides matching TRBD1. The V and J ends lost 6 bases and 0 bases, in that order; junction bases with no gene match: 11. CDR3 length: 18 residues. CDR1 is ENHRY, CDR2 SYGVKD, per germline. The CDR3 reads CAIRDTGTAFSGANVLTF. CDR3 nucleotides: TGTGCCATCAGAGATACCGGGACAGCATTCTCTGGGGCCAACGTCCTGACTTTC.

V usage is TRBV10-2 and J usage is TRBJ2-5; 10 bases line up with TRBD1. Trimming cost V 6 bases and J 5 bases; bases outside gene matches: 18. The CDR3 is 18 residues long. CDR1 and CDR2 from the germline V gene are WSHSY and SAAADI. CDR3 sequence reads: CASRGTGEVWVTEETQYF. DNA for the CDR3: TGCGCCAGCAGGGGGACAGGGGAAGTTTGGGTAACTGAGGAGACCCAGTACTTC.

The chain combines TRBV7-8 with TRBJ2-3; 7 bases map to TRBD1. Germline V lookup: CDR1 SGHVS, CDR2 FQNEAQ. The CDR3 is 15 amino acids. The V and J ends lost 3 bases and 4 bases, in that order; junction bases with no gene match: 7. The CDR3 sequence is CASSFYEGAADTQYF. The CDR3 DNA reads as TGTGCCAGCAGCTTCTATGAGGGGGCGGCAGATACGCAGTATTTT.

The chain employs TRBV11-2 and TRBJ1-2; D may be TRBD1 (5 bases). CDR1 and CDR2 from the germline V gene are SGHAT and FQNNGV. The CDR3 spans 15 residues. V shed 1 base and J shed 2 bases, with 11 bases lying between them. The CDR3 DNA follows: TGTGCCAGCAGCTTAGTTCAGGGATCAAACTATGGCTACACCTTC. Amino acids: CASSLVQGSNYGYTF.

The chain employs TRBV27 and TRBJ1-4, with unresolved D. This CDR3 has 13 residues. CDR1 and CDR2 from the germline V gene are MNHEY and SMNVEV (reference sequence). Trimming took off 4 bases at V and 7 bases at J, with 10 bases between the two ends. In DNA, the CDR3 is TGTGCCAGCAGTTGGCCGGGGTCTGAAAAACTGTTTTTT. It specifies CASSWPGSEKLFF.

The count of this clone is one. The chain carries TRBV10-1 and TRBJ2-1, with a weak D call TRBD2 (5 bases). Germline V CDR1 and CDR2: WNHNN, SYGVQD (reference sequence). The CDR3 has 15 amino acids. V shed 0 bases and J shed 10 bases, with 16 bases lying between them. The CDR3 DNA reads TGCGCCAGCAGTGAGTCGAAGGCTTCATCGGGGGAGCAGTTCTTC. Translated: CASSESKASSGEQFF.

The genes are TRBV30 and TRBJ1-4; 8 bases align to TRBD1. V shed 0 bases and J 0 bases; nucleotides not matched to a gene: 6. CDR3 length: 17 amino acids. The germline gives CDR1 GTSNPN, CDR2 SVGIG (reference sequence). For the CDR3, the DNA is TGTGCCTGGAGTGTGAAGGGACAGGTCCCAACTAATGAAAAACTGTTTTTT. It yields the protein CAWSVKGQVPTNEKLFF. The whole variable domain, remainder taken from reference TRBV30 and TRBJ1-4, is SQTIHQWPATLVQPVGSPLSLECTVEGTSNPNLYWYRQAAGRGLQLLFYSVGIGQISSEVPQNLSASRPQDRQFILSSKKLLLSDSGFYLCAWSVKGQVPTNEKLFFGSGTQLSVL.

The gene calls are TRBV6-6 and TRBJ2-5; 13 nucleotides match TRBD2. The junction had 2 bases not matched to a gene; V was cut back by 6 bases and J by 1 base. CDR3 length equals 15 residues. Germline assignment: CDR1 MNHNY and CDR2 SVGAGI (reference sequence). CDR3 nucleotide sequence: TGTGCCAGCAGCCGGACTAGCGGGGGCCAAGAGACCCAGTACTTC. Its translation is CASSRTSGGQETQYF.

The chain joins TRBV11-2 to TRBJ2-7; D gene unclear. This CDR3 has 14 amino acids. Germline CDR1 is SGHAT and CDR2 is FQNNGV. Trimming left V 5 bases short and J 3 bases short, with 14 bases between. In DNA form, the CDR3 reads TGTGCCAGCAGCCGGGTCTCGCGGAGCTACGAGCAGTACTTC. Its translation is CASSRVSRSYEQYF.

This rearrangement joins TRBV28 to TRBJ2-1, with 7 bases matching TRBD1. The CDR3 consists of 12 residues. The germline V gene encodes CDR1 MDHEN and CDR2 SYDVKM. Germline trimming cut 4 bases from V and 10 bases from J; bases unmatched to any gene: 4. CDR3 bases: TGTGCCAGCAGTTCCTCGACAGGGGAGCAGTTCTTC. Residues: CASSSSTGEQFF.

This clone has only a few counts. J is TRBJ2-2 and V is TRBV2; maybe TRBD2 (5 bases). The germline V gene has CDR1 SNHLY and CDR2 FYNNEI. This CDR3 spans 13 amino acids. V lost 8 bases and J 8 bases, leaving 15 bases between the germline ends. The CDR3 spells CASVEGSGGELFF. The DNA for the CDR3 is TGTGCCAGCGTCGAAGGGTCGGGAGGGGAGCTGTTTTTT.

The J gene is TRBJ1-2, the V gene TRBV27; possible D gene TRBD1, 5 bases. Looked up from germline, CDR1 is MNHEY and CDR2 is SMNVEV (reference sequence). This CDR3 is built from 15 residues. Trimming removed 4 bases from V and 0 bases from J, with 12 bases in between. The DNA for the CDR3 is TGTGCCAGCAGTTCCCTCCTAGGGGCTAACTATGGCTACACCTTC. It translates to CASSSLLGANYGYTF.

This chain joins TRBV28 and TRBJ1-2, with D unresolved. CDR1 MDHEN and CDR2 SYDVKM come from the germline V gene. V shed 2 bases and J shed 8 bases, with 9 bases lying between them. The CDR3 is made up of 12 amino acids. As DNA, the CDR3 is TGTGCCAGCAGTTTAACTCTCCGGGGCTACACCTTC. Protein product: CASSLTLRGYTF.

The genes are TRBV2 and TRBJ2-1; TRBD2 agrees at 14 bases. Germline V gives CDR1 SNHLY, CDR2 FYNNEI. The CDR3 has 16 amino acids. J lost 6 bases, V lost 8 bases, and 9 bases had no gene match. The CDR3 bases are TGTGCCAGCGGCCAACCGGGACTAGCGGGAGTCAATGAGCAGTTCTTC. This codes for CASGQPGLAGVNEQFF.

With respect to this clone: The sample has other DNA sequences that encode this CDR3 too. The CDR3 DNA is TGTGCCAGCAGTCTCGTGGCGGGAGGCACCTACGAGCAGTACTTC. It yields the protein CASSLVAGGTYEQYF. The chain combines TRBV7-9 with TRBJ2-7, with 8 bases that match TRBD2. Unmatched junction bases numbered 9, after V lost 6 bases and J lost 2 bases. Germline V lookup: CDR1 SEHNR, CDR2 FQNEAQ (reference sequence). The CDR3 contains 15 residues.

The chain recombines TRBV9 with TRBJ2-1, with 7 bases that match TRBD2. V lost 4 bases, J lost 6 bases, and 13 bases stayed unmatched. CDR3 size: 16 residues. Germline loops: CDR1 SGDLS, CDR2 YYNGEE. CDR3 nucleotides: TGTGCCAGCAGCCCAAGCGGGATGGGAGGAGTCAATGAGCAGTTCTTC. This gives the protein CASSPSGMGGVNEQFF. The full variable domain, rest sourced from reference TRBV9 and TRBJ2-1, is DSGVTQTPKHLITATGQRVTLRCSPRSGDLSVYWYQQSLDQGLQFLIQYYNGEERAKGNILERFSAQQFPDLHSELNLSSLELGDSALYFCASSPSGMGGVNEQFFGPGTRLTVL.